Following are 27 T cell receptor beta chains from one sample sequenced in a study of CD4 T cells in relation to SARS-CoV-2 and coronaviruses. Before the COVID-19 pandemic, during about 2011-2019, CD4+ T cells were taken from unexposed donors. CD4+ T cells were isolated from the cells after around 10 days of culture. These receptors' targets are unknown. Produced via immunoSEQ multiplex PCR; TCRdb's table is partial and in-frame only. The sample yields about 21,000 clones, about 70% seen once. Input material: CD4+ T cells from PBMCs, cultured in vitro. The receptors derive from a human donor in good health.

The sample holds one count of this clone. The chain employs TRBV5-4 and TRBJ2-7, with a tentative D call TRBD2 (6 bases). Trimming cost V 0 bases and J 7 bases, with 17 bases left between them. There are 15 residues in the CDR3. Germline V gives CDR1 SGHNT, CDR2 YYREEE (reference sequence). CDR3 protein: CASSLANGGNGEQYF. The CDR3 region has the DNA TGTGCCAGCAGCTTGGCCAACGGCGGGAACGGTGAGCAGTACTTC. The entire variable domain, with the rest obtained from reference TRBV5-4 and TRBJ2-7, is as follows: ETGVTQSPTHLIKTRGQQVTLRCSSQSGHNTVSWYQQALGQGPQFIFQYYREEENGRGNFPPRFSGLQFPNYSSELNVNALELDDSALYLCASSLANGGNGEQYFGPGTRLTVT.

This sequence joins TRBV30 and TRBJ1-1; TRBD1 is a possible D gene (6 bases). This CDR3 region has 16 residues. The V gene lost 2 bases and the J gene lost 1 base, with 17 bases spanning the gap. From germline, CDR1 is GTSNPN and CDR2 SVGIG (reference sequence). The CDR3 is CAWSSGRGRPNTEAFF. For the CDR3, the DNA is TGTGCCTGGAGTTCCGGCAGGGGACGACCGAACACTGAAGCTTTCTTT.

This rearrangement joins TRBV18 to TRBJ2-5; no reliable D call. CDR3 length: 15 amino acids. Germline V gives CDR1 KGHSH, CDR2 LQKENI. V was cut by 5 bases and J by 2 bases, with 15 bases left in between. The CDR3 region has the DNA TGTGCCAGCTCAACTACAAATCTGATTCAAGAGACCCAGTACTTC. It encodes CASSTTNLIQETQYF.

This clone has only a few counts. The chain couples TRBV6-5 to TRBJ2-3; D is perhaps TRBD2 (5 bases). Looked up from germline, CDR1 is MNHEY and CDR2 is SVGAGI. The CDR3 loop spans 13 amino acids. Between the trimmed V and J ends, which lost 6 bases and 1 base, there was a span of 8 bases. The CDR3 coding sequence is TGTGCCAGCAGACCACTAGGCACAGATACGCAGTATTTT. The encoded protein is CASRPLGTDTQYF.

J is TRBJ2-1 and V is TRBV27; 7 nucleotides match TRBD2. Trimming took 1 base from V and 7 from J; bases not matched to a gene: 7. The CDR3 sequence is 15 residues long. CDR1 is MNHEY and CDR2 is SMNVEV in the germline V gene (reference sequence). The DNA for the CDR3 is TGTGCCAGCAGTTTATTCGCACTAGCGAGTAATGAGCAGTTCTTC. This codes for CASSLFALASNEQFF.

The chain recombines TRBV2 with TRBJ1-3; D call uncertain. With 8 bases removed from V and 0 bases from J, the gap between germline ends came to 17 bases. Germline V gene lookup returns CDR1 SNHLY and CDR2 FYNNEI. This CDR3 spans 16 amino acids. The CDR3: CASRQQQTFSGNTIYF. CDR3 coding DNA: TGTGCCAGCCGACAACAACAGACTTTCTCTGGAAACACCATATATTTT.

This sequence joins TRBV24-1 and TRBJ2-7; the match to TRBD2 covers 12 bases. The CDR3 contains 22 residues. V shed 4 bases and J 6 bases; nucleotides not matched to a gene: 27. Germline V gene lookup returns CDR1 KGHDR and CDR2 SFDVKD. CDR3 DNA sequence: TGTGCCACCAGTGACAAAAGGACTAGCGGGATTTACAAAGCAAAAGCTCCTAGCGAGCAGTACTTC. Protein: CATSDKRTSGIYKAKAPSEQYF.

The chain employs TRBV5-1 and TRBJ2-7; 7 nucleotides match TRBD1. Trimming cost V 5 bases and J 1 base; bases outside gene matches: 9. The CDR3 has 15 amino acids. Germline lookup yields CDR1 SGHRS and CDR2 YFSETQ. In nucleotides, the CDR3 is TGCGCCAGCAGGCCTGCCGGGACAGCATCCTACGAGCAGTACTTC. This encodes CASRPAGTASYEQYF.

V gene TRBV25-1 combines with J gene TRBJ1-5; weak D call: TRBD1 (5 bases). CDR3 size: 14 residues. Germline-derived CDR1 and CDR2 are MGHDK and SYGVNS. Trimming took off 5 bases at V and 7 bases at J, with 15 bases between the two ends. CDR3 in DNA: TGTGCCAGCAGTTCCAGCCCCTCAGGGCAGCCCCAGCATTTT. Its translation is CASSSSPSGQPQHF.

The chain combines TRBV3-1 (or the pseudogene TRBV3-2) with TRBJ2-5; D unclear. The CDR3 extends over 15 amino acids. Looked up from germline, CDR1 is LGHDT and CDR2 is YNNKEL (reference sequence). V lost 2 bases and J lost 2, with 12 bases in between. The CDR3 reads CASSQNFGTQETQYF. The CDR3 nucleotides are TGTGCCAGCAGCCAAAATTTCGGCACTCAAGAGACCCAGTACTTC.

The chain links TRBV7-9 to TRBJ2-1, with D possibly being TRBD2 (6 bases). Germline CDR1 reads SEHNR; CDR2 reads FQNEAQ (reference sequence). This CDR3 comprises 13 residues. V was clipped by 4 bases and J by 8 bases, with 12 bases between them. The DNA for the CDR3 is TGTGCCAGCAGCTCATCGGGGGTTGATGAGCAGTTCTTC. This sequence encodes CASSSSGVDEQFF.

This rearrangement joins TRBV12-3 or TRBV12-4 to TRBJ1-1; tentative D call: TRBD1 (6 bases). With 3 bases removed from V and 3 bases from J, the gap between germline ends came to 8 bases. The CDR3 consists of 13 residues. The CDR3 DNA is TGTGCCAGCAGTTTGGGGGCCTACACTGAAGCTTTCTTT. Residues: CASSLGAYTEAFF.

J is TRBJ2-7 and V is TRBV20-1, with D unclear. This CDR3 spans 11 amino acids. V was clipped by 5 bases and J by 2 bases, with 7 bases between them. Per germline, CDR1 DFQATT and CDR2 SNEGSKA (reference sequence). The CDR3: CSAPSAYEQYF. Written as DNA, the CDR3 is TGCAGTGCTCCCTCCGCCTACGAGCAGTACTTC.

The rearrangement uses TRBV19 and TRBJ2-2; 9 bases are shared with TRBD1. From germline, CDR1 is LNHDA and CDR2 SQIVND (reference sequence). J gave up 3 bases and V 5 bases, and 4 bases lay outside the gene matches. The CDR3 loop spans 15 amino acids. DNA for the CDR3: TGTGCCAGTAGTTACCGGGACAGGGACACCGGGGAGCTGTTTTTT. This gives the protein CASSYRDRDTGELFF.

The chain recombines TRBV4-1 with TRBJ2-3; 7 bases map to TRBD1. Germline lookup yields CDR1 MGHRA and CDR2 YSYEKL. J gave up 3 bases and V 6 bases, and 15 bases lay outside the gene matches. This CDR3 has 17 residues. In nucleotides, the CDR3 is TGCGCCAGCAGTTCATACACCGGGACAGCGCTGACAGATACGCAGTATTTT. It specifies CASSSYTGTALTDTQYF.

The chain carries TRBV24-1 and TRBJ1-2; maybe TRBD1 (6 bases). V was clipped by 4 bases and J by 10 bases, with 12 bases between them. Germline V gene lookup returns CDR1 KGHDR and CDR2 SFDVKD. This CDR3 spans 12 amino acids. The CDR3 loop is CATSDSDRYYTF. The CDR3 DNA reads TGTGCCACCAGTGACTCGGACAGATACTACACCTTC.

This clone was counted once. The rearrangement links TRBV27 to TRBJ1-4; no definite D call. The CDR3 consists of 15 residues. From germline, CDR1 is MNHEY and CDR2 SMNVEV (reference sequence). V was shortened by 3 bases and J by 0 bases, with 8 bases between the two germline ends. CDR3 loop: CASSFLGTTNEKLFF. CDR3 nucleotide sequence: TGTGCCAGCAGTTTTCTGGGAACAACTAATGAAAAACTGTTTTTT.

This clone was observed a handful of times. The genes are TRBV2 and TRBJ1-1, with D uncertain. CDR1 and CDR2 from the germline V gene are SNHLY and FYNNEI. This CDR3 comprises 13 residues. The germline V and J ends were trimmed by 11 bases and 0 bases, with 13 bases remaining between them. The CDR3 sequence is CAGGREMNTEAFF. The CDR3 DNA reads as TGTGCCGGTGGACGGGAGATGAACACTGAAGCTTTCTTT.

This CDR3 reads CASSERGITYEQYF. CDR3 DNA sequence: TGTGCCAGCAGTGAACGAGGGATCACCTACGAGCAGTACTTC. The chain joins TRBV25-1 to TRBJ2-7; D perhaps matches TRBD2 (5 bases). This CDR3 contains 14 residues. Trimming removed 2 bases at V and 2 bases at J, with 10 bases between. The germline gives CDR1 MGHDK, CDR2 SYGVNS.

The chain has TRBV6-6 and TRBJ1-2; the match to TRBD1 covers 9 bases. Germline CDR1 and CDR2: MNHNY and SVGAGI (reference sequence). This CDR3 comprises 15 residues. V lost 5 bases and J lost 6; bases outside the gene matches: 10. Here the CDR3 reads CASSITGGGSDGYTF. The CDR3 region has the DNA TGTGCCAGCAGTATCACAGGGGGCGGTTCGGATGGCTACACCTTC.

The chain joins TRBV27 to TRBJ2-1, with 11 positions matching TRBD2. This CDR3 is 15 amino acids long. Germline CDR1 MNHEY, CDR2 SMNVEV (reference sequence). With 6 bases clipped from V and 9 bases from J, the junction kept 10 bases outside the gene matches. The CDR3 sequence: CASRPLAGVGFEQFF. CDR3 in DNA: TGTGCCAGCAGACCACTAGCGGGAGTGGGTTTTGAGCAGTTCTTC.

V and J are TRBV19 and TRBJ2-3; no clear D gene. The CDR3 length is 14 residues. Trimming took 1 base from V and 0 from J, leaving 5 bases between them. The germline V gene encodes CDR1 LNHDA and CDR2 SQIVND (reference sequence). CDR3 nucleotide sequence: TGTGCCAGTAGTATAGTGGCTAGCACAGATACGCAGTATTTT. This encodes CASSIVASTDTQYF.

This chain uses TRBV10-3 with TRBJ2-1; the D gene is possibly TRBD2 (5 bases). The length of the CDR3 is 12 residues. Trimming cost V 4 bases and J 7 bases, with 8 bases left between them. Germline V gives CDR1 ENHRY, CDR2 SYGVKD. CDR3 loop: CAISALANEQFF. CDR3 nucleotides: TGTGCCATCAGTGCCCTAGCAAATGAGCAGTTCTTC.

The rearrangement links TRBV28 to TRBJ2-3, with 7 bases aligning to TRBD1. Germline CDR1 is MDHEN and CDR2 is SYDVKM. Germline trimming cut 7 bases from V and 0 bases from J; bases unmatched to any gene: 4. The CDR3 sequence is 14 residues long. The CDR3 protein is CASIGQASTDTQYF. In DNA form, the CDR3 reads TGTGCCAGCATAGGACAGGCTAGCACAGATACGCAGTATTTT.

The V call is TRBV28, the J call TRBJ1-4; possible D gene TRBD1, 6 bases. This CDR3 contains 15 residues. Germline V lookup: CDR1 MDHEN, CDR2 SYDVKM. V shed 6 bases and J shed 4 bases, with 15 bases lying between them. The CDR3: CASSPRTARNEKLFF. The CDR3 DNA reads as TGTGCCAGCAGCCCCCGGACAGCCCGTAATGAAAAACTGTTTTTT.

The chain carries TRBV2 and TRBJ1-2, with TRBD1 matching 8 bases. The V segment lost 4 bases and the J segment 4 bases; nucleotides outside the gene matches: 5. This CDR3 is 14 amino acids long. Germline V CDR1 and CDR2: SNHLY, FYNNEI. Here the CDR3 reads CASSARQGAYGYTF. The CDR3 DNA sequence: TGTGCCAGCAGTGCCCGGCAGGGGGCCTATGGCTACACCTTC. The entire variable domain, with the rest obtained from reference TRBV2 and TRBJ1-2, is as follows: EPEVTQTPSHQVTQMGQEVILRCVPISNHLYFYWYRQILGQKVEFLVSFYNNEISEKSEIFDDQFSVERPDGSNFTLKIRSTKLEDSAMYFCASSARQGAYGYTFGSGTRLTVV.

The J gene is TRBJ1-1, the V gene TRBV5-1; D not resolved. The V gene's germline CDR1 is SGHRS and CDR2 YFSETQ. Trimming pared 2 bases from V and 7 bases from J, leaving 15 bases between. The length of the CDR3 is 14 residues. The CDR3 sequence is CASSFSGRLFEAFF. In nucleotides, the CDR3 is TGCGCCAGCAGCTTCTCCGGACGGCTCTTTGAAGCTTTCTTT. Full variable domain (missing parts from reference TRBV5-1 and TRBJ1-1): KAGVTQTPRYLIKTRGQQVTLSCSPISGHRSVSWYQQTPGQGLQFLFEYFSETQRNKGNFPGRFSGRQFSNSRSEMNVSTLELGDSALYLCASSFSGRLFEAFFGQGTRLTVV.